The rows below give T cell receptor beta chains drawn from one sample of a study of blood T cell repertoires in COVID-19. Clones were read by immunoSEQ multiplex PCR, and TCRdb kept only the in-frame ones, dropping some. The table lists roughly 15,000 clones, about four fifths of them singletons. Sequences were obtained from peripheral blood. These receptors originate from a man aged 60-69 years with acute or convalescent COVID-19. The CDR3 runs from the conserved cysteine through the conserved F or W. Each record gives: clone size, J gene, V gene, D gene, CDR3 DNA, CDR3 protein. A D gene is named only where the DNA matches it firmly. Part of the rows lack a size; the others show once, few, many or a class for expanded clones.

clone_size: NA; j_call: TRBJ1-4; v_call: TRBV27; d_call: TRBD1; cdr3_nt: TGTGCCACCAGGACAGGGGCGGCAACTAATGAAAAACTGTTTTTT; cdr3_aa: CATRTGAATNEKLFF
clone_size: NA; j_call: TRBJ1-2; v_call: TRBV9; d_call: NA; cdr3_nt: TGTGCCAGCAGCTCAGGGGATGGGTACTATGGCTACACCTTC; cdr3_aa: CASSSGDGYYGYTF
clone_size: NA; j_call: TRBJ2-1; v_call: TRBV10-3; d_call: TRBD2; cdr3_nt: TGTGCCATCAGTGAAAGACTAGCGGGTGAAATTGAGCAGTTCTTC; cdr3_aa: CAISERLAGEIEQFF
clone_size: once; j_call: TRBJ1-2; v_call: TRBV11-2; d_call: TRBD1; cdr3_nt: TGTGCCAGCAGCTCCGGACAGGGAAACTATGGCTACACCTTC; cdr3_aa: CASSSGQGNYGYTF
clone_size: few; j_call: TRBJ1-3; v_call: TRBV30; d_call: NA; cdr3_nt: TGTGCCTGGAGTGTACAGGGCAGCACCATATATTTT; cdr3_aa: CAWSVQGSTIYF
clone_size: NA; j_call: TRBJ2-1; v_call: TRBV24-1; d_call: TRBD2; cdr3_nt: TGTGCCACCAGTGATGCGGGGGGGCCCCACAATGAGCAGTTCTTC; cdr3_aa: CATSDAGGPHNEQFF
clone_size: NA; j_call: TRBJ2-2; v_call: TRBV6-5; d_call: TRBD1; cdr3_nt: TGTGCCAGCAGTTACGGACAGGGGGATAACACCGGGGAGCTGTTTTTT; cdr3_aa: CASSYGQGDNTGELFF
clone_size: few; j_call: TRBJ2-1; v_call: TRBV6-5; d_call: TRBD1; cdr3_nt: TGTGCCAGCAGTTACTCAGGGACAGGGTCCTACAATGAGCAGTTCTTC; cdr3_aa: CASSYSGTGSYNEQFF
clone_size: NA; j_call: TRBJ2-5; v_call: TRBV5-1; d_call: TRBD2; cdr3_nt: TGCGCCAGCAGCTTGTCTGGGACTAGCGGAGGCAGGGAGACCCAGTACTTC; cdr3_aa: CASSLSGTSGGRETQYF
clone_size: NA; j_call: TRBJ1-2; v_call: TRBV6-1; d_call: TRBD1; cdr3_nt: TGTGCCAGCAGTGAAGACCGGGACAGCCATGGCTACACCTTC; cdr3_aa: CASSEDRDSHGYTF
clone_size: NA; j_call: TRBJ1-2; v_call: TRBV2; d_call: NA; cdr3_nt: TGTGCCAGCAGTGGGGGCTCGGGTAGGGGTGTTTCTCCCTCTCGTGGCTACACCTTC; cdr3_aa: CASSGGSGRGVSPSRGYTF
clone_size: NA; j_call: TRBJ1-4; v_call: TRBV30; d_call: NA; cdr3_nt: TGTGCCTGGAATGCCGTCCGGGCTAATGAAAAACTGTTTTTT; cdr3_aa: CAWNAVRANEKLFF
clone_size: NA; j_call: TRBJ2-1; v_call: TRBV11-2; d_call: TRBD2; cdr3_nt: TGTGCCAGCAGCTTAGGGGCTAGCGGGTACAATGAGCAGTTCTTC; cdr3_aa: CASSLGASGYNEQFF
clone_size: NA; j_call: TRBJ1-3; v_call: TRBV2; d_call: NA; cdr3_nt: TGTGCCAGCAGTTTGACAGCCTCTGGAAACACCATATATTTT; cdr3_aa: CASSLTASGNTIYF
clone_size: NA; j_call: TRBJ2-7; v_call: TRBV30; d_call: NA; cdr3_nt: TGTGCCTGGAGTGTTAGTTATGGCAGGGGTAACGAGCAGTACTTC; cdr3_aa: CAWSVSYGRGNEQYF
clone_size: once; j_call: TRBJ2-3; v_call: TRBV7-2; d_call: TRBD2; cdr3_nt: TGTGCCAGCAGCTTAAGTTCCGCCGGGACTAGCGGTATATTAGATACGCAGTATTTT; cdr3_aa: CASSLSSAGTSGILDTQYF
clone_size: NA; j_call: TRBJ2-7; v_call: TRBV7-2; d_call: NA; cdr3_nt: TGTGCCAGCAGCTTGAGTATCCAGGCGTCCTACGAGCAGTACTTC; cdr3_aa: CASSLSIQASYEQYF
clone_size: few; j_call: TRBJ2-2; v_call: TRBV5-4; d_call: NA; cdr3_nt: TGTGCCACCTCATTAGCGGAGAAGAACACCGGGGAGCTGTTTTTT; cdr3_aa: CATSLAEKNTGELFF